Listed below are T cell receptor beta chains from one sample, sequenced in a study of tumor and adjacent non-tumor tissue in lung cancer. TCRdb recomputed calls from the multiplex PCR reads with MiXCR, one row per CDR3 protein. The sample has 55,000 to 75,000 distinct CDR3 sequences, 55% to 75% seen once; the top ten hold just over 20%. The sequencing sample was made of lung tumor tissue. These receptors came from a man aged 45-60 years with non-small cell lung cancer. Each CDR3 is given with its conserved first and last residue. Each record gives: J gene, D gene, V gene, CDR3 length, clone size, CDR3 DNA, CDR3 protein. D genes are given only for firm matches. Clone size appears in some rows only: once, few, many, or a class for an expanded clone.

J: TRBJ1-6
D: -
V: TRBV12-3/TRBV12-4
length: 16
size: medium-sized
DNA: TGTGCCAGCAGTTTAGCGCGATCGGGCGGAGATTCACCCCTCCACTTT
CDR3: CASSLARSGGDSPLHF

J: TRBJ2-2
D: TRBD1
V: TRBV5-1
length: 15
size: many
DNA: TGCGCCAGCAGCAGCACAGGGGTGAACACCGGGGAGCTGTTTTTT
CDR3: CASSSTGVNTGELFF

J: TRBJ1-2
D: -
V: TRBV5-4
length: 14
size: many
DNA: TGTGCCAGCAGCTTGCAGGGACTAAACTATGGCTACACCTTC
CDR3: CASSLQGLNYGYTF

J: TRBJ2-1
D: -
V: TRBV29-1
length: 12
size: -
DNA: TGCAACGCCCGACAGACGATCAGTGAACAGTTCTTC
CDR3: CNARQTISEQFF

J: TRBJ2-1
D: TRBD2
V: TRBV12-3/TRBV12-4
length: 13
size: -
DNA: TGTGTCAGTACCCTGGGACTATACAATGAGCAGTTCTTC
CDR3: CVSTLGLYNEQFF

J: TRBJ2-2
D: TRBD2
V: TRBV10-3
length: 18
size: -
DNA: TGTGCCGTCAGTGAGCGGGGATCTGGACCTACGAACATCGGGGAGCTGTTTTTT
CDR3: CAVSERGSGPTNIGELFF

J: TRBJ1-5
D: -
V: TRBV5-5
length: 14
size: -
DNA: TGTTCCAGCAGCTTGAGGGATGGCAATCAGCACCAGCATTTT
CDR3: CSSSLRDGNQHQHF

J: TRBJ1-3
D: -
V: TRBV28
length: 15
size: many
DNA: TGTGCCAGCAGGGGCGGACAGCTACTTGGAAACACCATATATTTT
CDR3: CASRGGQLLGNTIYF

J: TRBJ2-3
D: -
V: TRBV2
length: 13
size: few
DNA: TGTGCCAGCTTCGCAGGGGGCACAGATACGCAGTATTTT
CDR3: CASFAGGTDTQYF

J: TRBJ2-1
D: TRBD2
V: TRBV4-1
length: 15
size: many
DNA: TGCGCCAGCAGCCCGGGACTAGCTACGTACAATGAGCAGTTCTTC
CDR3: CASSPGLATYNEQFF

J: TRBJ1-1
D: TRBD1
V: TRBV29-1
length: 12
size: -
DNA: TGCGGCGCCAACAGGGGATACACTGAAGCTTTCTTT
CDR3: CGANRGYTEAFF

J: TRBJ2-1
D: -
V: TRBV11-2
length: 12
size: few
DNA: TGTGCCAGCAGCTTAGGTCGGGGTGAGCAGTTCTTC
CDR3: CASSLGRGEQFF

J: TRBJ2-3
D: -
V: TRBV19
length: 16
size: -
DNA: TGTGCCGGTAGTATCCTCCAGTACTCTAGCACAGATACGCAGTATTTT
CDR3: CAGSILQYSSTDTQYF

J: TRBJ1-2
D: -
V: TRBV7-8
length: 11
size: -
DNA: TGTGCCAGCAGCTTAGTGGGGTTGCACACCTTC
CDR3: CASSLVGLHTF

J: TRBJ2-1
D: -
V: TRBV29-1
length: 18
size: -
DNA: TGCAGCGTTAATAGGGACGGGAATACGTTCCAACCCGACAATGAGCAGTTCTTC
CDR3: CSVNRDGNTFQPDNEQFF

J: TRBJ2-1
D: -
V: TRBV11-3
length: 15
size: -
DNA: TGTGCCAGCAGCCTTGCGGGCCAGGCTGTCAATAAGCGGTTCTTC
CDR3: CASSLAGQAVNKRFF

J: TRBJ1-1
D: TRBD1
V: TRBV5-4
length: 13
size: many
DNA: TGTGCCAGCAGCAGGGGACAGCAGCCTGAAGCTTTCTTT
CDR3: CASSRGQQPEAFF

J: TRBJ2-7
D: -
V: TRBV2
length: 13
size: few
DNA: TGTGCCAGCAGTGACCGCACGGGTTTCGAGCAGTACTTC
CDR3: CASSDRTGFEQYF

J: TRBJ1-2
D: -
V: TRBV29-1
length: 11
size: many
DNA: TGCAGCGTTGAAGTCAGCTATGGCTACACCTTC
CDR3: CSVEVSYGYTF

J: TRBJ1-1
D: -
V: TRBV19
length: 13
size: -
DNA: TGTGCCAGTAGTAGAGGACGGTACACTGAAGCTTTCTTT
CDR3: CASSRGRYTEAFF

J: TRBJ2-7
D: -
V: TRBV20-1
length: 12
size: -
DNA: TGCAGTGCTTGTGGAACTTTCGACGAGCAGTACTTC
CDR3: CSACGTFDEQYF

J: TRBJ2-1
D: -
V: TRBV5-4
length: 12
size: many
DNA: TGTGCCAGCAGCCCCTCCTACAATGAGCAGTTCTTC
CDR3: CASSPSYNEQFF

J: TRBJ1-2
D: -
V: TRBV29-1
length: 12
size: -
DNA: TGCAGCGTTGACGACATGGTGGATGGCTACACCTTC
CDR3: CSVDDMVDGYTF

J: TRBJ1-5
D: TRBD1
V: TRBV6-9
length: 18
size: many
DNA: TGTGCCAGCAGTTACCGTCCCACAGGGGGGGGGAGCAATCAGCCCCAGCATTTT
CDR3: CASSYRPTGGGSNQPQHF

J: TRBJ2-1
D: TRBD1
V: TRBV29-1
length: 14
size: -
DNA: TGCAGCGTTGTGACCTGGACAGGGTACAGTGAGCAGTTCTTC
CDR3: CSVVTWTGYSEQFF

J: TRBJ2-3
D: -
V: TRBV11-1
length: 13
size: once
DNA: TGTGCCAGCAACCAACGAGGGGCGGATACGCAGTATTTT
CDR3: CASNQRGADTQYF

J: TRBJ2-1
D: TRBD1
V: TRBV6-2/TRBV6-3
length: 13
size: many
DNA: TGTGCCAGCAGTGCCAGGGGGTACAATGAGCAGTTCTTC
CDR3: CASSARGYNEQFF

J: TRBJ2-2
D: -
V: TRBV5-1
length: 15
size: -
DNA: TGCGCCAGCAGCTTGAGGCAGGGGCACACCGGGGAGCTGTTTTTT
CDR3: CASSLRQGHTGELFF

J: TRBJ2-5
D: -
V: TRBV5-1
length: 14
size: -
DNA: TGCGCCAGCAGCTTGCTCGCAGGACAAGAGACCCAGTACTTC
CDR3: CASSLLAGQETQYF

J: TRBJ2-1
D: -
V: TRBV5-6
length: 13
size: -
DNA: TGTGCCAGCAGCCCGACTGGGTACAATGAGCAGCTCTTC
CDR3: CASSPTGYNEQLF

J: TRBJ2-2
D: TRBD2
V: TRBV4-2
length: 16
size: many
DNA: TGTGCCAGCAGCCCGGGACTAGCGGGAGATACCGGGGAGCTGTTTTTT
CDR3: CASSPGLAGDTGELFF

J: TRBJ2-7
D: -
V: TRBV12-3/TRBV12-4
length: 15
size: -
DNA: TGTGCCAGCAGTTTAAAGGCAGGGCCCCCTTACGAGCAGTACTTC
CDR3: CASSLKAGPPYEQYF

J: TRBJ2-5
D: -
V: TRBV11-2
length: 15
size: -
DNA: TGTGCCAGCAGCTTAGTTGGGGGGCAGAGAGAGACCCAGTACTTC
CDR3: CASSLVGGQRETQYF

J: TRBJ1-5
D: -
V: TRBV6-1
length: 15
size: many
DNA: TGTGCCAGCAGTGATATGCCCGGGTTTGGCCAGCCCCAGCATTTT
CDR3: CASSDMPGFGQPQHF

J: TRBJ1-2
D: -
V: TRBV29-1
length: 11
size: -
DNA: TGCAGCGGATTGGACAGCTATGGTTACACCTTC
CDR3: CSGLDSYGYTF

J: TRBJ1-5
D: -
V: TRBV12-3/TRBV12-4
length: 12
size: -
DNA: TGTGCCAGTAGTTCCCCCGGACAGCCCCAGCATTTT
CDR3: CASSSPGQPQHF

J: TRBJ1-1
D: TRBD1
V: TRBV11-2
length: 15
size: -
DNA: TGTGCCAGCAGCTTAGGGGGGACAGGAAGCACAGAAGCTTTCTTT
CDR3: CASSLGGTGSTEAFF

J: TRBJ2-5
D: TRBD2
V: TRBV4-2
length: 17
size: -
DNA: TGTGTCAGCAGCCAAAAGGGACTAGCGGGAGGGGGGGAGAGCCAGTACTTC
CDR3: CVSSQKGLAGGGESQYF

J: TRBJ2-1
D: -
V: TRBV5-1
length: 16
size: -
DNA: TGCGCCAGCAGCCTCGCAAGGGACGAAATATGGTATGAGCAGTTCTTC
CDR3: CASSLARDEIWYEQFF

J: TRBJ2-2
D: -
V: TRBV11-3
length: 14
size: -
DNA: TGTGCCAGCAGCCACAACATGAGGGGCGGGGAGCTGATTTTT
CDR3: CASSHNMRGGELIF

J: TRBJ1-5
D: -
V: TRBV29-1
length: 13
size: -
DNA: TGCAGCGTTATACAGGCCCTCGATCAGCCCCAGCATTTT
CDR3: CSVIQALDQPQHF

J: TRBJ2-5
D: -
V: TRBV5-1
length: 14
size: -
DNA: TGCGCCAACAGTATAGGGACATTTGGGGAGACCCAGTACTTC
CDR3: CANSIGTFGETQYF

J: TRBJ2-5
D: TRBD2
V: TRBV30
length: 16
size: few
DNA: TGTGCCTGGAGTAATGGACTAGCGGGTGGTGGAGAGACCCAGTACTTC
CDR3: CAWSNGLAGGGETQYF

J: TRBJ1-2
D: -
V: TRBV29-1
length: 13
size: -
DNA: TGCAGCGTGTTTCTGACGGGGATCGAGGGCTACACCTTC
CDR3: CSVFLTGIEGYTF

J: TRBJ1-5
D: -
V: TRBV6-6
length: 12
size: many
DNA: TGTGCCAGTGCTCATAGCAATCAGCCCCAGCATTTT
CDR3: CASAHSNQPQHF

J: TRBJ1-1
D: TRBD1
V: TRBV20-1
length: 19
size: -
DNA: TGCAGTGTTAGAGATGTACAGGGGGCGCGGAAGGTATGTAACACTGAAGCTTTCTTT
CDR3: CSVRDVQGARKVCNTEAFF